The 12 T cell receptor beta chains in this list originate from one sample, sequenced in a study of shared clonotypes between healthy human individuals. Repertoires were generated with immunoSEQ multiplex PCR, while TCRdb's copy carries only in-frame clones and drops some. The data show just over 2,000,000 clones, with over 85% seen just once and around 1.1% held by the top ten. CD45RO negativity and positive selection for CCR7 defined naive CD8 cells, a population that excluded terminally differentiated effector memory CD45RA+ cells. The sample taken for sequencing was naive CD8+ T cells sorted from blood. These receptors were collected from a man in his late teens or twenties in good health.

The chain joins TRBV7-6 to TRBJ2-3, with D hard to call. Deletions cut 3 bases from V and 4 bases from J, with 8 bases between. The CDR3 consists of 13 residues. Looked up from germline, CDR1 is SGHVS and CDR2 is FNYEAQ. The CDR3 here is CASSFGEADTQYF. CDR3 bases: TGTGCCAGCAGCTTCGGTGAGGCAGATACGCAGTATTTT.

V is TRBV9 and J is TRBJ2-5; 12 bases match TRBD2. Germline lookup yields CDR1 SGDLS and CDR2 YYNGEE. CDR3 length: 17 residues. Trimming removed 3 bases from V and 3 bases from J; junction bases left unmatched: 9. Here the CDR3 reads CASSERGLAGTKETQYF. DNA of the CDR3: TGTGCCAGCAGCGAGCGGGGACTAGCGGGCACCAAAGAGACCCAGTACTTC.

The chain combines TRBV6-5 with TRBJ1-2, with D tentatively TRBD1 (5 bases). The germline V gene encodes CDR1 MNHEY and CDR2 SVGAGI. The CDR3 contains 11 residues. V lost 8 bases and J 5 bases, leaving 9 bases between the germline ends. The CDR3 DNA reads TGTGCCAGCGGGGGGGAGTATGGCTACACCTTC. Its protein product is CASGGEYGYTF.

This clone has just one count. The V and J genes are TRBV7-6 and TRBJ2-7, with D perhaps TRBD1 or TRBD2 (5 bases each). With 4 bases removed from V and 6 bases from J, the gap between germline ends came to 16 bases. Germline lookup yields CDR1 SGHVS and CDR2 FNYEAQ. CDR3 length equals 14 residues. The CDR3 protein is CASSSPSWGPEQYF. As DNA, the CDR3 is TGTGCCAGCAGCTCCCCATCCTGGGGACCCGAGCAGTACTTC. The entire variable domain, with the rest obtained from reference TRBV7-6 and TRBJ2-7, is as follows: GAGVSQSPRYKVTKRGQDVALRCDPISGHVSLYWYRQALGQGPEFLTYFNYEAQQDKSGLPNDRFSAERPEGSISTLTIQRTEQRDSAMYRCASSSPSWGPEQYFGPGTRLTVT.

The V and J genes are TRBV6-6 and TRBJ2-7; 13 nucleotides agree with TRBD2. CDR1 is MNHNY, CDR2 SVGAGI, per germline (reference sequence). The trim removed 6 bases at V and 6 bases at J, leaving 8 bases unmatched. CDR3 size: 15 residues. The CDR3 bases are TGTGCCAGCAGCAGCACTAGCGGGAGGGTTTCCGAGCAGTACTTC. Its protein is CASSSTSGRVSEQYF.

The chain uses TRBV4-1 and TRBJ2-7; maybe TRBD1 (6 bases). The CDR3 totals 14 residues. CDR1 and CDR2 from the germline V gene are MGHRA and YSYEKL. The germline V and J ends were trimmed by 1 base and 2 bases, with 9 bases remaining between them. The CDR3 here is CASSQAGQPYEQYF. The CDR3 DNA sequence: TGCGCCAGCAGCCAAGCTGGACAGCCCTACGAGCAGTACTTC.

J is TRBJ2-7 and V is TRBV4-1; D is perhaps TRBD1 (6 bases). The CDR3 is made up of 14 amino acids. V was pared by 4 bases and J by 2 bases, with 12 bases between. Germline lookup yields CDR1 MGHRA and CDR2 YSYEKL. CDR3 nucleotides: TGCGCCAGCAGCCGTCGACAGGAAACCTACGAGCAGTACTTC. The encoded protein is CASSRRQETYEQYF.

The rearrangement uses TRBV6-5 and TRBJ1-4, with D perhaps matching TRBD1 (6 bases). The V and J ends lost 0 bases and 7 bases respectively, with 12 bases between them. Germline V gene sequence: CDR1 MNHEY, CDR2 SVGAGI. The CDR3 is made up of 15 amino acids. Here the CDR3 DNA reads TGTGCCAGCAGTTACTCGCGGGGGCGGGGTGAAAAACTGTTTTTT. Encoded protein: CASSYSRGRGEKLFF.

Of note for this clone: The sample contains more than one DNA sequence encoding this CDR3. The CDR3 DNA is TGTGCCAGCCGCCCGGGGCCTAACACTGAAGCTTTCTTT. It translates to CASRPGPNTEAFF. This chain links TRBV6-5 with TRBJ1-1, with D possibly being TRBD1 (5 bases). There are 13 residues in the CDR3. Germline CDR1 reads MNHEY; CDR2 reads SVGAGI. Trimming left V 8 bases short and J 2 bases short, with 12 bases between.

The CDR3, as DNA: TGTGCCAGCAGCCCGGACAGGTCGATATACGAGCAGTACTTC. The encoded protein is CASSPDRSIYEQYF. This chain links TRBV27 with TRBJ2-7, with 7 bases identical to TRBD1. Germline V gene sequence: CDR1 MNHEY, CDR2 SMNVEV (reference sequence). With 6 bases clipped from V and 4 bases from J, the junction kept 9 bases outside the gene matches. This CDR3 has 14 residues.

V is TRBV7-6 and J is TRBJ2-3; 7 nucleotides line up with TRBD1. The germline V gene has CDR1 SGHVS and CDR2 FNYEAQ. The CDR3 contains 15 residues. Trimming at V came to 3 bases and at J to 0 bases, leaving 3 bases not matched to a gene. DNA for the CDR3: TGTGCCAGCAGCTTCGGGACAGCTAGCACAGATACGCAGTATTTT. This encodes CASSFGTASTDTQYF.

The chain links TRBV4-1 to TRBJ2-1; TRBD2 matches 7 bases. After removal of 1 base from V and 0 bases from J, the junction contained 6 bases not matched to a gene. Germline V lookup: CDR1 MGHRA, CDR2 YSYEKL. The CDR3 has 17 amino acids. CDR3 coding DNA: TGCGCCAGCAGCCAAGCCCTAGCGGACCTCTCCTACAATGAGCAGTTCTTC. Amino acids: CASSQALADLSYNEQFF.